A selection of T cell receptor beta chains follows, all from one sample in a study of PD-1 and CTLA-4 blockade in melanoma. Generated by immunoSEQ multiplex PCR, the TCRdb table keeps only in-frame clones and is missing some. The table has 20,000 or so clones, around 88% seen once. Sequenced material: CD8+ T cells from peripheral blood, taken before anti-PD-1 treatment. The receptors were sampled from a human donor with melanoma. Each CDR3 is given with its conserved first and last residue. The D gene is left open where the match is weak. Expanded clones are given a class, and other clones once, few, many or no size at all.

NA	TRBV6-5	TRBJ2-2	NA	TGTGCCAGCAGTTGGGGAGCCGGGGAGCTGTTTTTT	CASSWGAGELFF
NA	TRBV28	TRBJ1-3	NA	TGTGCCAGCAGTTGGGGCTCTGGAAACACCATATATTTT	CASSWGSGNTIYF
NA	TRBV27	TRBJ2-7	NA	TGTGCCAGCGCCCCGATGGGGATCGTCTACGAGCAGTACTTC	CASAPMGIVYEQYF
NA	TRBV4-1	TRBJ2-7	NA	TGCGCCAGCAGCCTCATTCTTGGGCAGCGAACCTCCTACGAGCAGTACTTC	CASSLILGQRTSYEQYF
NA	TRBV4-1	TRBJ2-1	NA	TGCGCCAGCAGCCAAGTCAGTAAGGTTGAGCAGTTCTTC	CASSQVSKVEQFF
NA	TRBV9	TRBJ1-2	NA	TGTGCCAGCAGCGAGAGGGCCTATGGCTACACCTTC	CASSERAYGYTF
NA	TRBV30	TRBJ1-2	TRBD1	TGTGCCTGGAAAGCAGGGGGCGCGTATGGCTACACCTTC	CAWKAGGAYGYTF
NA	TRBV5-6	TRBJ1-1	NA	TGTGCCAGCAGCTTGGGTCTGGGCACTGAAGCTTTCTTT	CASSLGLGTEAFF
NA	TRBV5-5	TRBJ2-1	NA	TGTGCCAGCAGTTTACGAGGGCGCGATAATGAGCAGTTCTTC	CASSLRGRDNEQFF
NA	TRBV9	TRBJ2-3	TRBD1	TGTGCCAGCAGCGTAGGAGGGACAGGGCCAGATACGCAGTATTTT	CASSVGGTGPDTQYF
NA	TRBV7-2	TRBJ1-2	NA	TGTGCCAGCAGCTTAGCACCTGGGGGGGGCTACACCTTC	CASSLAPGGGYTF
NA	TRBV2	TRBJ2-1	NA	TGTGCCAGCAGTGAAGTGGGCCAGGGAAGCAATGAGCAGTTCTTC	CASSEVGQGSNEQFF
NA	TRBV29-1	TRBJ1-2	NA	TGCAGCGTTGGCGGCCAGAGGTATGGCTACACCTTC	CSVGGQRYGYTF
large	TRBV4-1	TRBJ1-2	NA	TGCGCCAGCAGGGGCTTCGGGGTTTACGATGGCTACACCTTC	CASRGFGVYDGYTF
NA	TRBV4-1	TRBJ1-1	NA	TGCGCCAGCAGCCAATCTGGTTCGGCAGCTTTCTTT	CASSQSGSAAFF
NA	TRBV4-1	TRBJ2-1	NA	TGCGCCAGCAGCCAGGTGGCAGCCGCTTACAATGAGCAGTTCTTC	CASSQVAAAYNEQFF
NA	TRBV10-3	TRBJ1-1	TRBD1	TGTGCCATCAGTGTGTCACAGGGGACTGAAGCTTTCTTT	CAISVSQGTEAFF
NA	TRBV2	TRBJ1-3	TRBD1	TGTGCCACCGGGACAGTTGGAAACACCATATATTTT	CATGTVGNTIYF
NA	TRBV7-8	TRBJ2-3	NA	TGTGCCAGCAGCCCCAGCGGGCGGCACTCTAGCACAGATACGCAGTATTTT	CASSPSGRHSSTDTQYF
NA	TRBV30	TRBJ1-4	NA	TGTGCCCTAGGGGGGTCTGAAAAACTGTTTTTT	CALGGSEKLFF
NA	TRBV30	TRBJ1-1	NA	TGTGCCTGGAGTGACACTCGGGGGACTGAAGCTTTCTTT	CAWSDTRGTEAFF
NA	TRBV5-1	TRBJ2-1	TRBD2	TGCGCCAGCAGCTTGGGTAGCGGGGGCTCCTACAATGAGCAGTTCTTC	CASSLGSGGSYNEQFF
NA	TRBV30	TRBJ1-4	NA	TGTGCCTGGCGCAACAGTGCAACTAATGAAAAACTGTTTTTT	CAWRNSATNEKLFF
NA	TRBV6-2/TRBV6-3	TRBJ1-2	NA	TGTGCCAGCAGTTGGGCGGAAACTAACTATGGCTACACCTTC	CASSWAETNYGYTF
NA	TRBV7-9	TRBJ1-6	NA	TGTGCCAGCAGCTTGGGGGGGGGAACCCCCCACTTT	CASSLGGGTPHF
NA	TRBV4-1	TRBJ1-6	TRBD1	TGCGCCAGCAGCCAAGGGGACAGGGGAGGTTTCTATAATTCACCCCTCCACTTT	CASSQGDRGGFYNSPLHF
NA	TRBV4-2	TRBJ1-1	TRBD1	TGTGCCAGCAGCCAAGAGGGGACAGCCACTGAAGCTTTCTTT	CASSQEGTATEAFF
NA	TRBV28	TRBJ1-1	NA	TGTGCCAGCAGTCCCCCTGAGGGGATCAACACTGAAGCTTTCTTT	CASSPPEGINTEAFF
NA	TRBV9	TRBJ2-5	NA	TGTGCCAGCAGCTTCAGGGGTGAGACCCAGTACTTC	CASSFRGETQYF
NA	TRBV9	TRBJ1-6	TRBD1	TGTGCCAGCAGCGTAGGTAGACAGGGGGCTGTAATCCCGGATAATTCACCCCTCCACTTT	CASSVGRQGAVIPDNSPLHF
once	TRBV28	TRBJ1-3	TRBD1	TGTGCCTCAGGGCCAGGACAGGGTGTAGTTACGCCTGGAAACACCATATATTTT	CASGPGQGVVTPGNTIYF
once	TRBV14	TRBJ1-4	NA	TGTGCCAGCAGCCAAATCTCGGAGGGTTGGGAAAAACTGTTTTTT	CASSQISEGWEKLFF
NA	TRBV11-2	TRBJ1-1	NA	TGTGCCAGCAGCTGGGGGCAAAACACTGAAGCTTTCTTT	CASSWGQNTEAFF
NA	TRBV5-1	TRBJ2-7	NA	TGCGCCAGCAGCTTGGACCAGGGTTGGTACGAGCAGTACTTC	CASSLDQGWYEQYF
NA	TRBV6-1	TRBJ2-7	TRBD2	TGTGCCAGCAGTGAATCTAGGGGAGGGTCCTACGAGCAGTACTTC	CASSESRGGSYEQYF
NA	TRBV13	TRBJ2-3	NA	TGTGCCAGCTCAGAGGGGACAGATACGCAGTATTTT	CASSEGTDTQYF
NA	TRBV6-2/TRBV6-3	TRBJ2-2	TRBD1	TGTGCCAGCAGTGACCGGGACAGGGCGGACGGGGAGCTGTTTTTT	CASSDRDRADGELFF
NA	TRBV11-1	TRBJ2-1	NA	TGTGCCAGCAGCTCCGGTTGGGACTTTGAGCAGTTCTTC	CASSSGWDFEQFF
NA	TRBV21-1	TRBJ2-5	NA	TGTGCCAGCAGCAAAGCGCCGGAAATCGGGACTAGCGGCAAAGAGACCCAGTACTTC	CASSKAPEIGTSGKETQYF
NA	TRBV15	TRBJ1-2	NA	TGTGCCACCAGCTCTAACAGGGCGGGTAACTATGGCTACACCTTC	CATSSNRAGNYGYTF
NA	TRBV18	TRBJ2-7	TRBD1	TGTGCCAGCTCACTTGAGGGGACAGGGTCCTACGAGCAGTACTTC	CASSLEGTGSYEQYF
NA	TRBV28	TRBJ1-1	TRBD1	TGTGCCAGCAGTTTAGGGACAGCCGAAGCTTTCTTT	CASSLGTAEAFF
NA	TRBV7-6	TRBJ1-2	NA	TGTGCCAGCAGCTTAGTGATGGGGGATCGCGGCTACACCTTC	CASSLVMGDRGYTF
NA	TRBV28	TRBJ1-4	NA	TGTGCCAGCAGTTTGACAGCAACTAATGAAAAACTGTTTTTT	CASSLTATNEKLFF
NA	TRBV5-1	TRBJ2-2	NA	TGCGCCAGCAGCTATTACACGAACACCGGGGAGCTGTTTTTT	CASSYYTNTGELFF
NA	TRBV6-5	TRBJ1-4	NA	TGTGCCAGCAGTTCCGAGGGCGGGGATGAAAAACTGTTTTTT	CASSSEGGDEKLFF
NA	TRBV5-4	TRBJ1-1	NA	TGTGCCAGCAGCTTGGGTTGGGAGGAAGCTTTCTTT	CASSLGWEEAFF
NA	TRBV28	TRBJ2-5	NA	TGTGCCAGCAGCTCCGACAGGAGCCGTGGGACCCAGTACTTC	CASSSDRSRGTQYF
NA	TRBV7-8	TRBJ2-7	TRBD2	TGTGCCAGCAGCCCAAGGGAGGGATCCTACGAGCAGTACTTC	CASSPREGSYEQYF
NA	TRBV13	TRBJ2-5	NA	TGTGCCAGCAGCTCCCCAGCGGAGCAAGAGACCCAGTACTTC	CASSSPAEQETQYF
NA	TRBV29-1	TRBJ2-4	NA	TGCAGCGTGGTTGGTGGCACTCCGGACGCTAAAAACATTCAGTACTTC	CSVVGGTPDAKNIQYF
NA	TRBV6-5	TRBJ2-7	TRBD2	TGTGCCAGCAACAGTCCAGCGGGGATAGTCCACGAGCAGTACTTC	CASNSPAGIVHEQYF
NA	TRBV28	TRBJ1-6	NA	TGTGCCAGCAGCCCCGGATCCTTCCGGAATTCACCCCTCCACTTT	CASSPGSFRNSPLHF
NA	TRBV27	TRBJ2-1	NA	TGTGCCAGCAGTTCGGCCCTTGATGGTGAGCAGTTCTTC	CASSSALDGEQFF
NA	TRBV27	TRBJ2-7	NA	TGTGCCACCGCACTAGACCACCTTAGCTCCTACGAGCAGTACTTC	CATALDHLSSYEQYF
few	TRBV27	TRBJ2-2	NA	TGTGCCAGCAGTTTAGAGGGAGGCACCGGGGAGCTGTTTTTT	CASSLEGGTGELFF
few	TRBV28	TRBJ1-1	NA	TGTGCCAGCAGTTTAGGGTCATCTGAAGCTTTCTTT	CASSLGSSEAFF
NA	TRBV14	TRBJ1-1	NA	TGTGCCAGCAGCCAAGATGTTTCAGGGCCCCTCATGAACACTGAAGCTTTCTTT	CASSQDVSGPLMNTEAFF
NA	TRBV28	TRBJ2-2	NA	TGTGCCAGCAGTTCCAGACAGACTTACACCGGGGAGCTGTTTTTT	CASSSRQTYTGELFF